The rows below give T cell receptor beta chains drawn from one sample of a study of cytomegalovirus exposure and HLA in healthy donors. The table came from immunoSEQ multiplex PCR; TCRdb's copy has only in-frame clones and leaves some out. This sample has 95,000 to 150,000 clones, with under 85% found just once. Sequencing input: PBMCs. Source of these receptors: a woman between 50 and 59 years old in good health and CMV-seropositive. Both conserved end residues are part of each CDR3. D genes are given only for firm matches. Not every row has a clone size; where given, it reads once, few, many or a size class.

J: TRBJ1-2
size: -
V: TRBV6-1
D: -
CDR3: CASNPTTYGYTF
DNA: TGTGCCAGCAACCCGACAACCTATGGCTACACCTTC

J: TRBJ2-3
size: -
V: TRBV4-1
D: -
CDR3: CASSQDNAGIMNYLTDTQYF
DNA: TGCGCCAGCAGCCAAGATAATGCGGGAATTATGAACTACCTCACAGATACGCAGTATTTT

J: TRBJ1-1
size: -
V: TRBV6-4
D: -
CDR3: CASSNIRGQNTEAFF
DNA: TGTGCCAGCAGTAATATTCGGGGACAGAACACTGAAGCTTTCTTT

J: TRBJ2-7
size: -
V: TRBV29-1
D: -
CDR3: CSVEVSGDLEQYF
DNA: TGCAGCGTTGAAGTGTCGGGGGACCTCGAGCAGTACTTC

J: TRBJ1-4
size: -
V: TRBV7-2
D: -
CDR3: CASSRSVGSNEKLFF
DNA: TGTGCCAGCAGCCGCAGTGTGGGCTCCAATGAAAAACTGTTTTTT

J: TRBJ2-7
size: -
V: TRBV6-1
D: TRBD1
CDR3: CASSSGQGARYEQYF
DNA: TGTGCCAGCAGCTCCGGACAGGGGGCAAGGTACGAGCAGTACTTC

J: TRBJ1-2
size: -
V: TRBV5-6
D: TRBD1
CDR3: CASSLDRGTGYTF
DNA: TGTGCCAGCAGCTTGGACAGGGGGACTGGCTACACCTTC

J: TRBJ1-1
size: -
V: TRBV10-3
D: TRBD1
CDR3: CAISSPGTGLVTEAFF
DNA: TGTGCCATCAGTTCTCCCGGGACAGGGCTTGTTACTGAAGCTTTCTTT

J: TRBJ2-5
size: -
V: TRBV5-1
D: TRBD1
CDR3: CASSARQGRETQYF
DNA: TGCGCCAGCAGCGCAAGACAGGGTAGAGAGACCCAGTACTTC

J: TRBJ2-1
size: -
V: TRBV7-2
D: -
CDR3: CASSLGLRSNEQFF
DNA: TGTGCCAGCAGCTTAGGGTTGAGGTCCAATGAGCAGTTCTTC

J: TRBJ1-3
size: few
V: TRBV4-1
D: TRBD1
CDR3: CASSQGGQGASTGNTIYF
DNA: TGCGCCAGCAGCCAAGGAGGACAGGGGGCTTCCACTGGAAACACCATATATTTT

J: TRBJ2-1
size: -
V: TRBV10-3
D: TRBD2
CDR3: CAIRQTSGGDNEQFF
DNA: TGTGCCATCAGGCAGACTAGCGGGGGGGACAATGAGCAGTTCTTC

J: TRBJ1-2
size: -
V: TRBV7-9
D: -
CDR3: CSSSYRSTAGAVDYGYTF
DNA: TGTTCCAGCAGCTACCGTAGTACGGCAGGGGCCGTTGACTATGGCTACACCTTC

J: TRBJ2-6
size: -
V: TRBV19
D: TRBD1
CDR3: CASSRDRGLSGANVLTF
DNA: TGTGCCAGTAGCCGGGACAGGGGGCTTTCTGGGGCCAACGTCCTGACTTTC

J: TRBJ1-2
size: -
V: TRBV7-9
D: TRBD1
CDR3: CASSFRRQGAEGYTF
DNA: TGTGCCAGCAGCTTTAGGAGACAGGGGGCGGAAGGCTACACCTTC

J: TRBJ2-2
size: -
V: TRBV4-3
D: TRBD1
CDR3: CASSLTTGYTGELFF
DNA: TGCGCCAGCAGCCTAACGACAGGGTACACCGGGGAGCTGTTTTTT